This T cell receptor beta chain was identified in a study of T cells after yellow fever vaccination. This clonotype appeared a few times. Its specificity is unknown. V lost 3 bases, J lost 0 bases, and 11 bases lay in between. CDR3 size: 15 residues. Germline CDR1 and CDR2: MNHEY and SVGAGI. General observations from the study: Weaker in magnitude, the secondary response showed a faster peak on day 5 versus 15. Repertoires obtained by FACS sorting could include abundant clonotypes that entered as contaminants from the bulk population. In post-booster samples, most primary-vaccination clones reappeared (96% CD4, about 91% CD8).

Generation of TCR cDNA used 5'RACE template switching (which added a universal primer site and UMIs). TCRdb recomputed calls from the 5' RACE reads with MiXCR, one row per CDR3 protein. Of nearly 550,000 distinct CDR3 sequences listed, 19% are singletons. The source material was PBMCs, sampled 15 days after the yellow fever booster vaccination. V usage is TRBV6-5 and J usage is TRBJ2-5; D is undetermined. This clonotype originated in a man younger than 45 who received the YFV17D yellow fever vaccine. The CDR3 protein is CASSYSLGYQETQYF. CDR3 nucleotides: TGTGCCAGCAGTTATTCCTTGGGCTACCAAGAGACCCAGTACTTC.